This TCR beta chain appears in the sequencing data of a study of T cells in tuberculosis. Between the trimmed V and J ends, which lost 4 bases and 6 bases, there was a span of 10 bases. The length of the CDR3 is 11 residues. Germline V CDR1 and CDR2: SQVTM, ANQGSEA. Method: immunoSEQ multiplex PCR; TCRdb's copy keeps in-frame clones and lacks some. The sample yields tens of thousands of clones, under 90% seen once. After thawing and overnight rest, PBMC were stained with GMM-loaded CD1B tetramer, viability dye and anti-CD3 for sorting. C32 glucose monomycolate from Rhodococcus equi was loaded onto the CD1B tetramers.

Sequences were obtained from CD1b-GMM tetramer-negative cells sorted from PBMCs. The chain combines TRBV29-1 with TRBJ2-7, with unresolved D. The sequence derives from an adult woman with latent tuberculosis. The CDR3 sequence: CSVGHTREQYF. Written as DNA, the CDR3 is TGCAGCGTTGGGCATACACGCGAGCAGTACTTC.